The present TCR beta chain was sequenced within a study of T-cell reconstitution after alpha-beta-depleted transplantation in children. Researchers prepared the TCRbeta library using unique molecular identifiers, the study reports. TCRdb used MiXCR to reprocess the PCR reads, holding one entry per CDR3 protein. In the table there are some 550,000 distinct CDR3 sequences, 18% of which are singletons. The CDR3 contains 13 residues. Trimming removed 2 bases at V and 3 bases at J, with 9 bases between. CDR1 DFQATT and CDR2 SNEGSKA come from the germline V gene (reference sequence). The source was PBMCs from the stem cell graft donor, collected from the stem cell graft. This clonotype was sampled from a human donor who donated a stem cell graft to a child with acute lymphoblastic leukemia. The chain couples TRBV20-1 to TRBJ2-3, with TRBD2 as a possible D gene (5 bases). CDR3 in amino acids: CSARLGITDTQYF. CDR3 nucleotides: TGCAGTGCTAGACTCGGGATTACAGATACGCAGTATTTT.